The rows below give T cell receptor beta chains drawn from one sample of a study of blood T cell repertoires in COVID-19. Clones were sequenced by immunoSEQ multiplex PCR, and TCRdb holds only the in-frame ones, with some missing. The sample gives more than 200,000 clones, roughly 80% of which show up once; 8.5% to 12% is in the top ten. Sequences were obtained from peripheral blood. The receptor set was obtained from an elderly woman with acute or convalescent COVID-19. Each CDR3 is given with its conserved first and last residue. The D gene is left open where the match is weak.

len | j_gene | v_gene | d_gene | CDR3nt | CDR3aa
13 | TRBJ2-5 | TRBV5-4 | . | TGTGCCAGCAGCTTGAGGGGCCGCGAGACCCAGTACTTC | CASSLRGRETQYF
15 | TRBJ2-7 | TRBV24-1 | TRBD1 | TGTGCCACCAGTGCCGGACAGGGGGCTTTCTACGAGCAGTACTTC | CATSAGQGAFYEQYF
14 | TRBJ1-1 | TRBV9 | . | TGTGCCAGCAGCGGAAGGACATCGAACACTGAAGCTTTCTTT | CASSGRTSNTEAFF
14 | TRBJ2-5 | TRBV4-3 | . | TGCGCCAGCAGCCAAGTTGGACAGCCCGAGACCCAGTACTTC | CASSQVGQPETQYF
18 | TRBJ2-6 | TRBV9 | TRBD1 | TGTGCCAGCAGCTGGACAGGGGCGCTCAACTCTGGGGCCAACGTCCTGACTTTC | CASSWTGALNSGANVLTF
15 | TRBJ2-3 | TRBV10-3 | TRBD2 | TGTGCCATCACTCCCAGAGCGGGGGCCGGAGATACGCAGTATTTT | CAITPRAGAGDTQYF
15 | TRBJ1-5 | TRBV6-6 | . | TGTGCCACCGAAGACGGACACCATAGCAATCAGCCCCAGCATTTT | CATEDGHHSNQPQHF
16 | TRBJ2-3 | TRBV5-1 | TRBD2 | TGCGCCAGCAGCCTGGATGATAGCGGGGGAGTCGATACGCAGTATTTT | CASSLDDSGGVDTQYF
16 | TRBJ1-1 | TRBV10-3 | TRBD1 | TGTGCCATCAGTGAAACGGGCAGGGGGCTGGACACTGAAGCTTTCTTT | CAISETGRGLDTEAFF
14 | TRBJ1-2 | TRBV19 | TRBD1 | TGTGCCAGTACCGGGACAGGGGTTAACTATGGCTACACCTTC | CASTGTGVNYGYTF